The 25 T cell receptor beta chains below were found in one sample sequenced in a study of CD8+CD57+ T cells in acquired aplastic anemia (dated 2018 in TCRdb). Sequencing relied on an Illumina HiSeq 2000. Genomic DNA was used as template for profiling of TCR beta VDJ combinations and CDR3 sequences. The public sequencing data were trimmed at Q25 with fastp and processed into clonotypes with MiXCR by TCRdb, which kept only in-frame beta chains. Duplicate CDR3 protein sequences are folded into a single record with the most common DNA and genes. This sample has about 190,000 distinct CDR3 sequences in its table, and 50% to 55% of those were observed once. Of the sample, about 16% is held by the ten largest clones. The sample taken for sequencing was sorted CD4+, CD8+, or CD8+CD57+ T cells (not recorded which) from PBMCs. These receptors originate from a human donor in good health, serving as a control.

The chain is built from TRBV29-1 and TRBJ1-1; 7 bases align to TRBD1. Germline values: CDR1 SQVTM, CDR2 ANQGSEA. The CDR3 contains 12 residues. The V and J ends lost 6 bases and 3 bases, in that order; junction bases with no gene match: 4. The CDR3 nucleotides read TGCAGCGTGGCCCAGGGGGACACTGAAGCTTTCTTT. Protein sequence: CSVAQGDTEAFF.

This clonotype was picked up a small number of times. The V and J genes are TRBV29-1 and TRBJ2-7; D uncertain. The length of the CDR3 is 12 residues. Per germline, CDR1 SQVTM and CDR2 ANQGSEA. Trimming removed 4 bases at V and 2 bases at J, with 9 bases between. Here the CDR3 reads CSVGSAAYEQYF. The CDR3 DNA reads as TGCAGCGTTGGGTCAGCTGCCTACGAGCAGTACTTC.

This clonotype was observed at least ten times. This chain connects TRBV5-8 to TRBJ1-1; D unclear. V lost 0 bases to trimming and J lost 2 bases, with 11 bases between them. CDR1 and CDR2 (germline): SGHTS, YDEGEE. CDR3 length: 15 amino acids. The CDR3: CASSLAYSLNTEAFF. Written as DNA, the CDR3 is TGTGCCAGCAGCTTGGCCTACAGCCTTAACACTGAAGCTTTCTTT.

The chain has TRBV29-1 and TRBJ2-1, with 7 bases identical to TRBD1. The germline V gene encodes CDR1 SQVTM and CDR2 ANQGSEA. CDR3 length: 14 amino acids. The CDR3 region has the DNA TGCAGTGCTTCCACCGGGACAGCCAAAAATGAGCAGTTCTTC. It codes for CSASTGTAKNEQFF.

The chain carries TRBV2 and TRBJ1-1; D remains ambiguous. V lost 7 bases, J lost 6 bases, and 12 bases lay in between. Germline V gene lookup returns CDR1 SNHLY and CDR2 FYNNEI. CDR3 length: 12 amino acids. CDR3 sequence reads: CASTWGFAEAFF. CDR3 coding DNA: TGTGCCAGCACGTGGGGATTCGCTGAAGCTTTCTTT.

Only a few counts were recorded for this clonotype. The chain combines TRBV20-1 with TRBJ2-7, with 8 bases lining up with TRBD1. The CDR3 has 14 amino acids. V dropped 5 bases and J dropped 7; count of bases not matched to a gene: 13. Looked up from germline, CDR1 is DFQATT and CDR2 is SNEGSKA (reference sequence). The CDR3, as DNA: TGCAGTGCTCCCCAATCGGGACAGGTCGGGGAGCAGTACTTC. It yields the protein CSAPQSGQVGEQYF.

As concerns this clonotype: One end of the junction varies from germline; a read error may be responsible. This chain links TRBV20-1 with TRBJ2-2; 7 bases agree with TRBD1. The CDR3 totals 16 residues. CDR1 DFQATT and CDR2 SNEGSKA come from the germline V gene (reference sequence). The CDR3 DNA follows: TGCAGTGTCGCGATACTAGGGGGCCGGAACACTGGGGAGCTGTTTTTT. It is translated as CSVAILGGRNTGELFF.

In the case of this clonotype: This sequence may be a read error, since a much larger clone differs from it by one base. The chain recombines TRBV24-1 with TRBJ2-1; 9 positions agree with TRBD1. CDR1 KGHDR and CDR2 SFDVKD come from the germline V gene. The length of the CDR3 is 12 residues. Written as DNA, the CDR3 is TGTGCCAGCAGTTGGGACAGGGCGACGCAGTTCTTC. Protein product: CASSWDRATQFF.

This clonotype was seen ten or more times. The chain has TRBV28 and TRBJ1-1, with 9 bases that match TRBD1. Germline loops: CDR1 MDHEN, CDR2 SYDVKM. The CDR3 contains 14 residues. V trimming: 1 base; J trimming: 10 bases; junction bases outside the gene matches: 7. CDR3 amino acids: CASSLSPDRGGAFF. Here the CDR3 DNA reads TGTGCCAGCAGTTTATCGCCCGACAGGGGGGGAGCTTTCTTT.

As DNA, the CDR3 is TGTGCCACCAGCAGCCTCGAAGGACAGGGACTCGAAGCTTTCTTT. It is translated as CATSSLEGQGLEAFF. The rearrangement uses TRBV15 and TRBJ1-1, with 8 bases matching TRBD1. The V and J ends lost 3 bases and 8 bases, in that order; junction bases with no gene match: 11. The CDR3 has 15 amino acids. Germline assignment: CDR1 LNHNV and CDR2 YYDKDF (reference sequence).

This clonotype appeared many times. The rearrangement links TRBV7-9 to TRBJ2-3; TRBD2 might be the D (5 bases). The germline V gene encodes CDR1 SEHNR and CDR2 FQNEAQ (reference sequence). CDR3 length equals 15 residues. The V and J ends lost 5 bases and 1 base respectively, with 13 bases between them. CDR3 nucleotides: TGTGCCAGCAGCCTTGCCGGGGTGGGCACAGATACGCAGTATTTT. Translation: CASSLAGVGTDTQYF.

This rearrangement joins TRBV19 to TRBJ2-7; D is tentatively TRBD1 or TRBD2 (6 bases each). The germline gives CDR1 LNHDA, CDR2 SQIVND (reference sequence). V shed 3 bases and J shed 2 bases, with 14 bases lying between them. The CDR3 contains 15 residues. The DNA for the CDR3 is TGTGCCAGTAGTATCAGGGGACTGGGGACCTACGAGCAGTACTTC. Translated, it gives CASSIRGLGTYEQYF.

J is TRBJ2-7 and V is TRBV12-3 or TRBV12-4; weak D call: TRBD2 (6 bases). This CDR3 has 15 residues. V lost 1 base to trimming and J lost 3 bases, with 13 bases between them. CDR3 nucleotides: TGTGCCAGCAGTTTAGGGGACTTCAGGTTCTACGAGCAGTACTTC. It translates to CASSLGDFRFYEQYF.

The sample holds many counts of this clonotype. This chain connects TRBV20-1 to TRBJ1-4, with no clear D. This CDR3 contains 16 residues. Trimming shortened V by 6 bases and J by 0 bases, and 17 bases separated the two germline ends. Germline V gene lookup returns CDR1 DFQATT and CDR2 SNEGSKA (reference sequence). The CDR3 DNA sequence: TGCAGTGCCCAAGAGTTCCAGATTGCAACTAATGAAAAACTGTTTTTT. Amino acid sequence: CSAQEFQIATNEKLFF.

The chain employs TRBV6-5 and TRBJ1-1, with D possibly TRBD1 on 5 matching bases. There are 19 residues in the CDR3. The V gene's germline CDR1 is MNHEY and CDR2 SVGAGI. The V gene lost 0 bases and the J gene lost 6 bases, with 26 bases spanning the gap. Here the CDR3 reads CASSYSGHLIASGHPEAFF. CDR3 bases: TGTGCCAGCAGTTACTCAGGGCACTTAATTGCGTCAGGGCATCCTGAAGCTTTCTTT.

This rearrangement joins TRBV11-1 to TRBJ2-7; D is unresolved. The germline V gene has CDR1 SGHAT and CDR2 FQDESV (reference sequence). The CDR3 spans 14 residues. Trimming pared 3 bases from V and 3 bases from J, leaving 12 bases between. CDR3 region: CASSLSIPFYEQYF. The CDR3 nucleotides are TGTGCCAGCAGCTTGAGTATACCATTCTACGAGCAGTACTTC.

The chain uses TRBV7-2 and TRBJ1-2; possibly TRBD1 for D (5 bases). V was clipped by 2 bases and J by 4 bases, with 11 bases between them. The CDR3 has 14 amino acids. The germline V gene encodes CDR1 SGHTA and CDR2 FQGNSA. The CDR3 DNA follows: TGTGCCAGCAGCTTACCGGGACGGTTCTATGGCTACACCTTC. Its protein product is CASSLPGRFYGYTF.

This clonotype was recorded a few times. The chain has TRBV5-1 and TRBJ2-7; 11 nucleotides align to TRBD1. The DNA end is more similar to TRBJ2-1, so the J call may be wrong. The V gene's germline CDR1 is SGHRS and CDR2 YFSETQ. This CDR3 contains 15 residues. The DNA for the CDR3 is TGCGCCAGCAGCTGGGGGGGGACAGGGGGGGGTGAGCAGTTCTTC. Protein product: CASSWGGTGGGEQFF.

This clonotype came up many times. This chain links TRBV20-1 with TRBJ2-7, with 7 bases that match TRBD1. Germline CDR1 is DFQATT and CDR2 is SNEGSKA (reference sequence). J gave up 0 bases and V 6 bases, and 5 bases lay outside the gene matches. This CDR3 has 13 residues. The CDR3 coding sequence is TGCAGTGCCCCGACAGGGAGCTCCTACGAGCAGTACTTC. Protein product: CSAPTGSSYEQYF.

The chain is built from TRBV5-1 and TRBJ1-6; possibly TRBD1 for D (5 bases). CDR3 length equals 14 residues. V dropped 1 base and J dropped 10 bases, with 12 bases sitting between them. The germline V gene has CDR1 SGHRS and CDR2 YFSETQ. For the CDR3, the DNA is TGCGCCAGCAGCTTGTGGGGGGGATCCTCACCCCTCCACTTT. This sequence encodes CASSLWGGSSPLHF.

The genes are TRBV6-1 and TRBJ2-7; D uncertain. Germline-derived CDR1 and CDR2 are MNHNS and SASEGT. The CDR3 length is 12 residues. Trimming removed 1 base from V and 11 bases from J, with 12 bases in between. The CDR3: CASSEVGSHKYF. CDR3 bases: TGTGCCAGCAGTGAAGTGGGGTCCCATAAGTACTTC.

This clonotype was detected many times. This rearrangement joins TRBV7-2 to TRBJ1-6; TRBD1 aligns across 9 bases. The CDR3 extends over 14 amino acids. Trimming took 5 bases from V and 6 from J; bases not matched to a gene: 2. CDR1 is SGHTA and CDR2 is FQGNSA in the germline V gene. The CDR3 sequence: CASSPQGANSPLHF. The CDR3 DNA reads as TGTGCCAGCAGCCCACAGGGGGCTAATTCACCCCTCCACTTT.

The rearrangement joins TRBV28 to TRBJ1-5; TRBD1 matches 9 bases. The CDR3 runs to 14 residues. The V gene end was trimmed by 7 bases and the J gene end by 7 bases; junction bases not matched to a gene: 8. Per germline, CDR1 MDHEN and CDR2 SYDVKM. CDR3 protein: CASTSGQGSQPQHF. DNA for the CDR3: TGTGCCAGCACCTCCGGACAGGGGAGCCAGCCCCAGCATTTT. The full variable domain, rest sourced from reference TRBV28 and TRBJ1-5, is DVKVTQSSRYLVKRTGEKVFLECVQDMDHENMFWYRQDPGLGLRLIYFSYDVKMKEKGDIPEGYSVSREKKERFSLILESASTNQTSMYLCASTSGQGSQPQHFGDGTRLSIL.

This rearrangement joins TRBV2 to TRBJ1-6; 10 bases match TRBD1. CDR3 size: 15 residues. Germline CDR1 SNHLY, CDR2 FYNNEI. Trimming took 6 bases from V and 8 from J; bases not matched to a gene: 7. CDR3 loop: CASRLPGTGDSPLHF. CDR3 nucleotide sequence: TGTGCCAGCAGACTTCCCGGGACAGGGGATTCACCCCTCCACTTT.

Concerning this clonotype itself: The DNA is omitted, as the CDR3 cannot be located on it reliably, and the CDR3 follows TCRdb's listing. This chain joins TRBV9 and TRBJ1-2. 17 amino acids form the CDR3, both terminal residues included. Germline values: CDR1 SGDLS, CDR2 YYNGEE. The CDR3 protein is CASSVGHGTEAFFGYTF.